The clone carrying this T cell receptor (beta chain) appeared a few times. Attachment of unique molecular identifiers was made to individual cDNA molecules. TCRdb re-called the 5' RACE reads with MiXCR, one entry per CDR3 protein. Seen here are some 41,000 distinct CDR3 sequences, around a quarter observed once, and the top ten hold 4.5% to 5%. The sample is drawn from a study of early T cells in non-severe SARS-CoV-2 infection. Study as a whole: Sequencing input comprised bulk RNA from unsorted whole blood; chain pairing was not available.

The V gene's germline CDR1 is KGHSH and CDR2 LQKENI. This CDR3 has 14 amino acids. Trimming at V came to 3 bases and at J to 4 bases, leaving 3 bases not matched to a gene. Sequenced here: whole blood, sampled at baseline. V usage is TRBV18 and J usage is TRBJ2-3, with 8 bases fitting TRBD1. This sequence was found in an adult who was a healthcare worker with PCR-confirmed SARS-CoV-2 infection or an uninfected control (not recorded which). The chain's CDR3 is CASSPDRAADTQYF. The CDR3 DNA reads as TGTGCCAGCTCACCGGACAGGGCCGCAGATACGCAGTATTTT.